This T cell receptor (beta chain) originates from a study of blood T cell repertoires in COVID-19. Study summary: Sample material is recorded as cDNA or gDNA derived from T cells, B-cell-depleted T cells, or PBMCs.

The CDR3 length is 15 residues. V dropped 5 bases and J dropped 5; count of bases not matched to a gene: 8. The germline V gene encodes CDR1 MNHEY and CDR2 SMNVEV (reference sequence). Methods used by the authors: Reference gene primer amplification gave estimated nucleated cell counts. Data came from immunoSEQ multiplex PCR; TCRdb stores just in-frame clones and leaves some out. V, J and clone size were drawn from that table, and D and trimming were deduced from the DNA. Of more than 50,000 clones in the sample, more than 80% were seen once. Sequencing was carried out using peripheral blood. The chain couples TRBV27 to TRBJ1-1, with 10 bases lining up with TRBD1. The clonotype was recovered from a human donor with active COVID-19. The donor label of this sample is uncertain. DNA for the CDR3: TGTGCCAGCAGTACTCCCGGGACAGGGGATACTGAAGCTTTCTTT. Its translation: CASSTPGTGDTEAFF.